These T cell receptor beta chains were read from a single sample in a study of cytomegalovirus exposure and HLA in healthy donors. Clones were read by immunoSEQ multiplex PCR, and TCRdb kept only the in-frame ones, dropping some. This table holds some 45,000 clones, approximately 70% found once. What was sequenced was PBMCs. These receptors came from a man aged 25 to 40 in good health and CMV-seronegative. Both conserved end residues are part of each CDR3. D genes are given only for firm matches. Size is omitted from some rows. Given values are once, few, many or a class for expanded clones.

D,V,J,size,CDR3,DNA
TRBD1,TRBV30,TRBJ2-6,.,CAWSATGDGANVLTF,TGTGCCTGGAGCGCAACAGGGGACGGGGCCAACGTCCTGACTTTC
.,TRBV29-1,TRBJ2-7,.,CSVRPGVDNEQYF,TGCAGCGTTAGACCAGGGGTTGATAACGAGCAGTACTTC
TRBD2,TRBV10-3,TRBJ2-7,once,CAIRESGGESYEQYF,TGTGCCATCAGGGAGAGCGGGGGAGAATCCTACGAGCAGTACTTC
TRBD2,TRBV5-4,TRBJ2-7,.,CASSLDGLAISYEQYF,TGTGCCAGCAGCTTGGATGGACTAGCAATTTCCTACGAGCAGTACTTC
.,TRBV7-2,TRBJ2-5,.,CASSESGTGVFFGQETQYF,TGTGCCAGCAGCGAATCAGGGACGGGAGTGTTTTTTGGGCAAGAGACCCAGTACTTC
.,TRBV14,TRBJ2-7,.,CASSPYRVSWEQYF,TGTGCCAGCAGCCCCTACAGGGTATCATGGGAGCAGTACTTC
.,TRBV19,TRBJ2-2,.,CASSPRQGLNTGELFF,TGTGCCAGTAGTCCGAGACAGGGACTGAACACCGGGGAGCTGTTTTTT
.,TRBV15,TRBJ1-5,.,CATSRDSGNQPQHF,TGTGCCACCAGCAGAGATTCCGGCAATCAGCCCCAGCATTTT
.,TRBV10-2,TRBJ1-5,once,CASSETPPQDQPQHF,TGCGCCAGCAGTGAGACACCACCTCAAGATCAGCCCCAGCATTTT
TRBD2,TRBV7-9,TRBJ2-7,.,CASSPLSGRAHEQYF,TGTGCCAGCAGCCCACTTAGCGGGAGGGCCCACGAGCAGTACTTC
.,TRBV10-3,TRBJ2-2,.,CAISETTGAGELFF,TGTGCCATCAGTGAAACGACGGGGGCCGGGGAGCTGTTTTTT
TRBD1,TRBV2,TRBJ1-1,.,CASSERTGETEAFF,TGTGCCAGCAGTGAGCGTACAGGGGAAACTGAAGCTTTCTTT
.,TRBV18,TRBJ1-2,.,CASSRTESYGYTF,TGTGCCAGCTCACGGACAGAGAGCTATGGCTACACCTTC
TRBD1,TRBV19,TRBJ2-7,.,CASSTPTGGAIYEQYF,TGTGCCAGTAGTACACCGACAGGGGGCGCGATCTACGAGCAGTACTTC
.,TRBV6-5,TRBJ2-7,once,CASSYSPSSYEQYF,TGTGCCAGCAGCTACTCCCCCAGCTCCTACGAGCAGTACTTC
TRBD2,TRBV5-1,TRBJ2-5,.,CASSGSLAGGFQETQYF,TGCGCCAGCAGCGGGAGTCTAGCGGGAGGATTCCAAGAGACCCAGTACTTC
.,TRBV7-6,TRBJ2-7,.,CASSLGPGAGNVPYEQYF,TGTGCCAGCAGCTTAGGCCCTGGGGCAGGGAATGTACCCTACGAGCAGTACTTC
.,TRBV5-1,TRBJ2-5,.,CASSVQGAGETQYF,TGCGCCAGCAGCGTACAGGGAGCAGGAGAGACCCAGTACTTC
TRBD2,TRBV6-5,TRBJ2-7,.,CASSFGLAGFNEQYF,TGTGCCAGCAGTTTCGGACTAGCGGGATTCAACGAGCAGTACTTC
.,TRBV21-1,TRBJ2-7,.,CASSKGGEGPHEQYF,TGTGCCAGCAGCAAGGGAGGAGAGGGCCCCCACGAGCAGTACTTC